Each of the 21 T cell receptor beta chains below was sequenced from the same sample in a study of response to subunit inactivated influenza vaccine. TCRdb re-analysed the RT-PCR reads in MiXCR, keeping a single row per CDR3 protein. The sample has around 570,000 distinct CDR3 sequences, less than 10% seen once. Source: PBMCs from blood, taken about 23 months after vaccination. The receptor source for this set is a man aged 45 to 70 who received an inactivated influenza vaccine.

This clonotype was observed at least ten times. The chain uses TRBV14 and TRBJ2-7; D may be TRBD2 (5 bases). Germline V gene sequence: CDR1 SGHDN, CDR2 FVKESK. V was shortened by 5 bases and J by 5 bases, with 19 bases between the two germline ends. This CDR3 spans 15 amino acids. CDR3 residues: CASSFYFGVGNEQYF. CDR3 sequence (DNA): TGTGCCAGCAGCTTTTACTTCGGGGTAGGGAACGAGCAGTACTTC.

This clonotype has only a few counts. The chain links TRBV5-1 to TRBJ2-2; D might be TRBD2 (5 bases). This CDR3 has 17 amino acids. Deletions cut 1 base from V and 2 bases from J, with 15 bases between. Germline lookup yields CDR1 SGHRS and CDR2 YFSETQ. In DNA form, the CDR3 reads TGCGCCAGCAGCTTGCTGGGGAGAGGGTTAAACACCGGGGAGCTGTTTTTT. This gives the protein CASSLLGRGLNTGELFF.

This clonotype has at least ten counts. The chain carries TRBV6-5 and TRBJ1-1, with 7 bases that match TRBD1. The CDR3 is 15 residues long. The ends lost 0 bases at V and 2 bases at J; junction bases unmatched: 3. Germline CDR1 and CDR2: MNHEY and SVGAGI. For the CDR3, the DNA is TGTGCCAGCAGTTACTCAGACAGGGAAAACACTGAAGCTTTCTTT. Protein sequence: CASSYSDRENTEAFF.

This clonotype was observed at least ten times. This chain connects TRBV12-3 or TRBV12-4 to TRBJ2-1; TRBD2 agrees at 8 bases. This CDR3 comprises 15 residues. The V and J ends lost 5 bases and 3 bases, in that order; junction bases with no gene match: 6. This CDR3 is CASSRTSGIYNEQFF. CDR3 bases: TGTGCCAGCAGTCGAACTAGCGGCATCTACAATGAGCAGTTCTTC.

This clonotype has more than one count but fewer than ten. The chain is built from TRBV20-1 and TRBJ2-7, with TRBD1 as a possible D gene (7 bases). The CDR3 extends over 15 amino acids. Germline V gene data show CDR1 as DFQATT and CDR2 as SNEGSKA (reference sequence). Trimming pared 5 bases from V and 5 bases from J, leaving 22 bases between. CDR3 loop: CSADLWRGQIHEQYF. The DNA of the CDR3 is TGCAGTGCTGACCTCTGGAGGGGGCAAATCCACGAGCAGTACTTC.

This clonotype was seen a handful of times. The CDR3: CASSFISGRVDEQFF. CDR3 coding DNA: TGTGCCAGCAGTTTTATTAGCGGGAGGGTGGATGAGCAGTTCTTC. This rearrangement joins TRBV7-9 to TRBJ2-1; 11 nucleotides match TRBD2. Germline lookup yields CDR1 SEHNR and CDR2 FQNEAQ (reference sequence). The trim removed 6 bases at V and 8 bases at J, leaving 9 bases unmatched. The CDR3 length is 15 residues.

This rearrangement joins TRBV27 to TRBJ2-3; D possibly corresponds to TRBD2 (6 bases). Per germline, CDR1 MNHEY and CDR2 SMNVEV (reference sequence). With 5 bases removed from V and 4 bases from J, the gap between germline ends came to 10 bases. The CDR3 is made up of 13 amino acids. The CDR3 region is CASSVTRSDTQYF. The CDR3, as DNA: TGTGCCAGCAGTGTGACTAGGTCAGATACGCAGTATTTT.

The CDR3 here is CASSLSGTSGSIYEQYF. CDR3 bases: TGCGCCAGCAGCTTGTCCGGGACTAGCGGGAGTATCTACGAGCAGTACTTC. The chain recombines TRBV5-1 with TRBJ2-7, with 14 bases matching TRBD2. Germline CDR1 SGHRS, CDR2 YFSETQ. V was pared by 1 base and J by 3 bases, with 6 bases of the junction left unmatched. The CDR3 has 17 amino acids.

This clonotype was observed many times. The rearrangement joins TRBV20-1 to TRBJ2-5; 8 bases are shared with TRBD1. Germline trimming cut 2 bases from V and 7 bases from J; bases unmatched to any gene: 9. This CDR3 comprises 14 residues. CDR1 DFQATT and CDR2 SNEGSKA come from the germline V gene (reference sequence). The CDR3 is CSARFTGGRGTQYF. CDR3 nucleotides: TGCAGTGCTAGATTCACAGGGGGACGCGGGACCCAGTACTTC.

This clonotype has a handful of counts. The rearrangement links TRBV10-3 to TRBJ2-1, with 7 bases identical to TRBD1. Trimming at V came to 6 bases and at J to 5 bases, leaving 7 bases not matched to a gene. Germline V gives CDR1 ENHRY, CDR2 SYGVKD. This CDR3 region has 14 residues. The CDR3 DNA follows: TGTGCCATCAGACCCGGGACAGTTAACAATGAGCAGTTCTTC. Translation: CAIRPGTVNNEQFF.

The gene calls are TRBV7-9 and TRBJ2-5, with D tentatively TRBD2 (6 bases). CDR1 SEHNR and CDR2 FQNEAQ come from the germline V gene (reference sequence). Trimming removed 0 bases at V and 2 bases at J, with 10 bases between. This CDR3 spans 15 amino acids. In nucleotides, the CDR3 is TGTGCCAGCAGCTTAGCGGGGGGTGGTCAAGAGACCCAGTACTTC. It yields the protein CASSLAGGGQETQYF.

This clonotype was seen a few times. V and J are TRBV9 and TRBJ2-7, with D possibly TRBD2 on 5 matching bases. This CDR3 has 15 amino acids. Germline loops: CDR1 SGDLS, CDR2 YYNGEE. Between the trimmed V and J ends, which lost 1 base and 2 bases, there was a span of 13 bases. DNA of the CDR3: TGTGCCAGCAGCGTAACCCCGACTACCGCCTACGAGCAGTACTTC. Its protein is CASSVTPTTAYEQYF.

The rearrangement joins TRBV27 to TRBJ2-3; D might be TRBD2 (6 bases). The CDR3 sequence is 15 residues long. Germline assignment: CDR1 MNHEY and CDR2 SMNVEV (reference sequence). The germline V and J ends were trimmed by 7 bases and 1 base, with 15 bases remaining between them. The chain's CDR3 is CASKHPSGGTDTQYF. DNA for the CDR3: TGTGCCAGCAAACACCCCTCGGGGGGCACAGATACGCAGTATTTT.

CDR3 sequence: CASSRTISGGNEQFF. As DNA, the CDR3 is TGTGCCAGCAGCAGGACAATATCCGGGGGGAATGAGCAGTTCTTC. The chain uses TRBV9 and TRBJ2-1; 7 nucleotides agree with TRBD2. This CDR3 has 15 residues. Germline V lookup: CDR1 SGDLS, CDR2 YYNGEE. V lost 4 bases to trimming and J lost 7 bases; unmatched junction nucleotides: 11. The complete variable domain, with remaining parts taken from reference TRBV9 and TRBJ2-1, reads DSGVTQTPKHLITATGQRVTLRCSPRSGDLSVYWYQQSLDQGLQFLIQYYNGEERAKGNILERFSAQQFPDLHSELNLSSLELGDSALYFCASSRTISGGNEQFFGPGTRLTVL.

The V call is TRBV9, the J call TRBJ2-3; D possibly corresponds to TRBD2 (6 bases). The CDR3 length is 16 residues. Per the germline V gene, CDR1 is SGDLS and CDR2 is YYNGEE. Between the trimmed V and J ends, which lost 4 bases and 2 bases, there was a span of 17 bases. Here the CDR3 reads CASSPGGGEYTDTQYF. CDR3 DNA sequence: TGTGCCAGCAGCCCCGGTGGAGGGGAGTACACAGATACGCAGTATTTT.

This clonotype was recorded many times. The V call is TRBV6-1, the J call TRBJ2-7; 8 nucleotides match TRBD2. The germline gives CDR1 MNHNS, CDR2 SASEGT. The CDR3 is 13 amino acids. V shed 9 bases, J shed 2 bases, and the junction held 6 bases outside the gene matches. The CDR3 sequence: CASHKRGTYEQYF. In nucleotides, the CDR3 is TGTGCCAGTCACAAGCGGGGGACCTACGAGCAGTACTTC.

Only a few counts were recorded for this clonotype. This chain uses TRBV29-1 with TRBJ2-5, with 8 positions matching TRBD1. The CDR3 runs 15 residues. The junction had 7 bases not matched to a gene; V was cut back by 0 bases and J by 4 bases. CDR1 and CDR2 (germline): SQVTM, ANQGSEA. In nucleotides, the CDR3 is TGCAGCGTTGAAGATCAAATTACAGGGGGAGAGACCCAGTACTTC. It encodes CSVEDQITGGETQYF.

This clonotype was seen more than once but under ten times. The chain combines TRBV15 with TRBJ2-7, with 9 bases matching TRBD1. The junction had 5 bases not matched to a gene; V was cut back by 4 bases and J by 4 bases. This CDR3 contains 14 residues. Germline lookup yields CDR1 LNHNV and CDR2 YYDKDF (reference sequence). CDR3 sequence (DNA): TGTGCCACCAGCATCGGACAGGGGATTTACGAGCAGTACTTC. Amino acids: CATSIGQGIYEQYF.

The sample holds a few counts of this clonotype. V and J are TRBV20-1 and TRBJ2-7; D is uncertain. V was trimmed by 7 bases and J by 0 bases, leaving 7 bases between them. The CDR3 contains 11 residues. From germline, CDR1 is DFQATT and CDR2 SNEGSKA (reference sequence). DNA of the CDR3: TGCAGTGTTCGCCGCTCCTACGAGCAGTACTTC. As protein: CSVRRSYEQYF.

This clonotype was counted between two and nine times. The J gene is TRBJ2-3, the V gene TRBV4-3; 7 bases match TRBD2. Germline trimming cut 0 bases from V and 4 bases from J; bases unmatched to any gene: 4. CDR3 length: 15 residues. Germline assignment: CDR1 LGHNA and CDR2 YSLEER. The CDR3 bases are TGCGCCAGCAGCCAAGATAGGCTAGCGGCAGATACGCAGTATTTT. This sequence encodes CASSQDRLAADTQYF.

The genes are TRBV20-1 and TRBJ2-1; 8 nucleotides align to TRBD2. V shed 3 bases, J shed 9 bases, and the junction held 10 bases outside the gene matches. This CDR3 has 14 amino acids. Germline V gene lookup returns CDR1 DFQATT and CDR2 SNEGSKA (reference sequence). The CDR3 sequence: CSARYSGRAAEQFF. In nucleotides, the CDR3 is TGCAGTGCTAGGTATTCCGGGAGGGCGGCTGAGCAGTTCTTC.